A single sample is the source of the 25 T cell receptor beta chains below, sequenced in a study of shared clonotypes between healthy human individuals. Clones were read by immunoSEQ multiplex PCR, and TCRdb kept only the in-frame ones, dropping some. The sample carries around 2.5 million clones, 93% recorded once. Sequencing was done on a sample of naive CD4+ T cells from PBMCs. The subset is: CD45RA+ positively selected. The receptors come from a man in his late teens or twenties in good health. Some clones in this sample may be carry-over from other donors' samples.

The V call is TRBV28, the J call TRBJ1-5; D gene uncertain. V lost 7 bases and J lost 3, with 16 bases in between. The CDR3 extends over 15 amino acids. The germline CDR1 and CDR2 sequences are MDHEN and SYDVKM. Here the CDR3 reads CASIRKPNSNQPQHF. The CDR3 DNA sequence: TGTGCCAGCATTAGGAAACCCAACTCCAATCAGCCCCAGCATTTT.

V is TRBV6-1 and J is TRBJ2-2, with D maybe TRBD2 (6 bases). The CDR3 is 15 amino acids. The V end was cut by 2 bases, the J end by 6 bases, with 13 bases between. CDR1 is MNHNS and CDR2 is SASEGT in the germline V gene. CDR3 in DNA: TGTGCCAGCAGTGAATGGGGTCCGGGGGCCGGGGAGCTGTTTTTT. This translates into CASSEWGPGAGELFF.

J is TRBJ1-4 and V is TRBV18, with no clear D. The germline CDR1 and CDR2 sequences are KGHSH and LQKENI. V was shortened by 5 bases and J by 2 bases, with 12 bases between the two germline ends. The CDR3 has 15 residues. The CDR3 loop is CASSAPGPTNEKLFF. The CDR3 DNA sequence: TGTGCCAGCTCAGCCCCCGGGCCGACTAATGAAAAACTGTTTTTT.

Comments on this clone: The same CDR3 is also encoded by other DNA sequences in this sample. The CDR3 bases are TGTGCCAGCAGCTTAGCCGGGGGCACAGATACGCAGTATTTT. Protein sequence: CASSLAGGTDTQYF. The chain has TRBV7-3 and TRBJ2-3; a possible D gene is TRBD2 (5 bases). Looked up from germline, CDR1 is SGHTA and CDR2 is FQGTGA. The CDR3 loop spans 14 amino acids. Trimming removed 2 bases at V and 1 base at J, with 7 bases between.

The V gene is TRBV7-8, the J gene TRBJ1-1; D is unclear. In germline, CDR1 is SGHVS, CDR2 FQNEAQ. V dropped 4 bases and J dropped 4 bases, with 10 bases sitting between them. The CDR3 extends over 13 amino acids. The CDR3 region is CASSSRVGTEAFF. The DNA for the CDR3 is TGTGCCAGCAGCTCGCGGGTGGGCACTGAAGCTTTCTTT.

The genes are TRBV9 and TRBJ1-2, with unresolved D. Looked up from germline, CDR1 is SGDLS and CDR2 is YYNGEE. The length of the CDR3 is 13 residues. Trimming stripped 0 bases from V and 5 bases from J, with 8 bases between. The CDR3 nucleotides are TGTGCCAGCAGCGTAGAAGGGAGGTATGGCTACACCTTC. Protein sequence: CASSVEGRYGYTF.

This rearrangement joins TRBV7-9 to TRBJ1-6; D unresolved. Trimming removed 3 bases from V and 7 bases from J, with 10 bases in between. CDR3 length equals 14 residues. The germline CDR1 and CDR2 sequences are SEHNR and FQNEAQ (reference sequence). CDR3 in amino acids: CASSFTGKNSPLHF. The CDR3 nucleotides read TGTGCCAGCAGCTTTACGGGGAAAAATTCACCCCTCCACTTT. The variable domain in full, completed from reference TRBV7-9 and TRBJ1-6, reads DTGVSQNPRHKITKRGQNVTFRCDPISEHNRLYWYRQTLGQGPEFLTYFQNEAQLEKSRLLSDRFSAERPKGSFSTLEIQRTEQGDSAMYLCASSFTGKNSPLHFGNGTRLTVT.

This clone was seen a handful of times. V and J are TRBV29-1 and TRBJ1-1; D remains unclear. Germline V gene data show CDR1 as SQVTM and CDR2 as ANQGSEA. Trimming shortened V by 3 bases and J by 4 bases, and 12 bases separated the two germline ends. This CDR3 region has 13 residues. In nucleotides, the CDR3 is TGCAGCGTTGACAAGACGGCGCGCACTGAAGCTTTCTTT. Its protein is CSVDKTARTEAFF.

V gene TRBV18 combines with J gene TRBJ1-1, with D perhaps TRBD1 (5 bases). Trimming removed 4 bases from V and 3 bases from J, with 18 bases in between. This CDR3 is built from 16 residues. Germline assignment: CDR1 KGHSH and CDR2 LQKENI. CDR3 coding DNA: TGTGCCAGCTCACGCGGCGGAAGGGGTAACTACACTGAAGCTTTCTTT. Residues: CASSRGGRGNYTEAFF.

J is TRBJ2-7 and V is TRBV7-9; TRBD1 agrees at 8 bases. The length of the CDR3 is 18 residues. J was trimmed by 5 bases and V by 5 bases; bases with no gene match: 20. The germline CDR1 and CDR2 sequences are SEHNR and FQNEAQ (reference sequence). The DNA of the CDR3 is TGTGCCAGCAGCGCACCAGCATTTCAGGACAGGGCGTTAGACGAGCAGTACTTC. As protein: CASSAPAFQDRALDEQYF.

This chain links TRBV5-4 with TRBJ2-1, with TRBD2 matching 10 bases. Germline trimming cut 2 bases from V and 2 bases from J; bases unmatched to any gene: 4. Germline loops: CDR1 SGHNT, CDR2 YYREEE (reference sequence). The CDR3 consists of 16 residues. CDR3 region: CASSFKLAGPYNEQFF. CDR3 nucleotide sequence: TGTGCCAGCAGCTTCAAACTAGCGGGACCCTACAATGAGCAGTTCTTC.

The CDR3, as DNA: TGTGCCAGCAGTGCCCAAGAGGGACTGAGTACCTACAATGAGCAGTTCTTC. Translating it yields CASSAQEGLSTYNEQFF. The chain carries TRBV28 and TRBJ2-1, with D possibly TRBD2 on 6 matching bases. V lost 5 bases to trimming and J lost 2 bases, with 19 bases between them. This CDR3 region has 17 residues. From germline, CDR1 is MDHEN and CDR2 SYDVKM. The full variable domain, completed using reference TRBV28 and TRBJ2-1, is DVKVTQSSRYLVKRTGEKVFLECVQDMDHENMFWYRQDPGLGLRLIYFSYDVKMKEKGDIPEGYSVSREKKERFSLILESASTNQTSMYLCASSAQEGLSTYNEQFFGPGTRLTVL.

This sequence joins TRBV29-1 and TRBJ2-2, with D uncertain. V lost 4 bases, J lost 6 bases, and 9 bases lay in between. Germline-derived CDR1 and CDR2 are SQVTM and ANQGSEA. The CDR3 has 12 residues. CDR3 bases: TGCAGCGTTGGACAAGCTGCCGGGGAGCTGTTTTTT. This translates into CSVGQAAGELFF.

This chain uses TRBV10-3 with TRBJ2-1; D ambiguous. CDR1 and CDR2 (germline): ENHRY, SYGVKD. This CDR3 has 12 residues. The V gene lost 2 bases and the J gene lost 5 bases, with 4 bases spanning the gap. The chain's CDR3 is CAISELNNEQFF. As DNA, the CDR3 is TGTGCCATCAGTGAGCTTAACAATGAGCAGTTCTTC.

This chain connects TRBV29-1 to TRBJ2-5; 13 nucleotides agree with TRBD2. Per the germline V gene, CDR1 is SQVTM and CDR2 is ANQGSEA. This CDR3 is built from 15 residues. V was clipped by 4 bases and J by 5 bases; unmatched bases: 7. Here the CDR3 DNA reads TGCAGCGTTGTACTAGCGGGAGGGCCAAAGGAGACCCAGTACTTC. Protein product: CSVVLAGGPKETQYF.

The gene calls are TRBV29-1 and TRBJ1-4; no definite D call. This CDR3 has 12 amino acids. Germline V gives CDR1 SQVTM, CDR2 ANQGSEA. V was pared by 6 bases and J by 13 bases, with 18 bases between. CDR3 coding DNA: TGCAGCGTACGCCGGCCTAAGTCGGGACTGTTTTTT. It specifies CSVRRPKSGLFF. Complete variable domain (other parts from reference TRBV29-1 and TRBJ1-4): SAVISQKPSRDICQRGTSLTIQCQVDSQVTMMFWYRQQPGQSLTLIATANQGSEATYESGFVIDKFPISRPNLTFSTLTVSNMSPEDSSIYLCSVRRPKSGLFFGSGTQLSVL.

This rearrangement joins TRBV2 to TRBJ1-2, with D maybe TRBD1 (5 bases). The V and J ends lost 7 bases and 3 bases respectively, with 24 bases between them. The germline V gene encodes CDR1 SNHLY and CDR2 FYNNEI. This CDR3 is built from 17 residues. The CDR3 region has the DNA TGTGCCAGCACCCGGCAGCACAGGCTGAGGAGGCACTATGGCTACACCTTC. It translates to CASTRQHRLRRHYGYTF.

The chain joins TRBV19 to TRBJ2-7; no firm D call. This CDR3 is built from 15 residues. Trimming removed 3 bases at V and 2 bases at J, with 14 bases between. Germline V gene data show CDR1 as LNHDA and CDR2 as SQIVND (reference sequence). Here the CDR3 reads CASSMKFNPAYEQYF. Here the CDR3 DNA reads TGTGCCAGTAGTATGAAGTTCAACCCTGCCTACGAGCAGTACTTC.

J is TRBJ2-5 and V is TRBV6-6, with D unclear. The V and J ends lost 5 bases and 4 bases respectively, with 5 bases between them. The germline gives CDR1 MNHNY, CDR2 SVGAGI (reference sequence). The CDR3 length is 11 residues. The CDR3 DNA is TGTGCCAGCAGTCCGTCAGAGACCCAGTACTTC. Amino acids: CASSPSETQYF.

CDR3 DNA: TGTGCCACCAGCAGAGGGGTGACTAGCGGGAGGGCAGGTGAGCAGTTCTTC. As protein: CATSRGVTSGRAGEQFF. The chain is built from TRBV15 and TRBJ2-1; 14 bases align to TRBD2. The CDR3 covers 17 residues. Trimming took 1 base from V and 9 from J; bases not matched to a gene: 8. Germline V gene sequence: CDR1 LNHNV, CDR2 YYDKDF (reference sequence).

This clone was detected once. The DNA for the CDR3 is TGTGCCAGCAGCCTCGGGGGAGGAAACACCATATATTTT. This sequence encodes CASSLGGGNTIYF. V and J are TRBV9 and TRBJ1-3, with D maybe TRBD1 (5 bases). The CDR3 extends over 13 amino acids. Trimming left V 4 bases short and J 4 bases short, with 9 bases between. CDR1 and CDR2 from the germline V gene are SGDLS and YYNGEE.

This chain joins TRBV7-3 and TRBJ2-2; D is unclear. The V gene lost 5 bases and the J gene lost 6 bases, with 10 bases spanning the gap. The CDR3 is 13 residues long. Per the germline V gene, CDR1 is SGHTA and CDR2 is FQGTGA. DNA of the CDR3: TGTGCCAGCAGCCTCGAGCCGGCCGGGGAGCTGTTTTTT. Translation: CASSLEPAGELFF.

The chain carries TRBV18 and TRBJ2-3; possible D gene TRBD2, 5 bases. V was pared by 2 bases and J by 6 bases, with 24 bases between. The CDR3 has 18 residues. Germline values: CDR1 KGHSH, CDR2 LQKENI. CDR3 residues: CASSPINTRVGMADTQYF. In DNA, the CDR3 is TGTGCCAGCTCACCAATTAATACGAGGGTGGGGATGGCGGATACGCAGTATTTT. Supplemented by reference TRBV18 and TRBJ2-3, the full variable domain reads NAGVMQNPRHLVRRRGQEARLRCSPMKGHSHVYWYRQLPEEGLKFMVYLQKENIIDESGMPKERFSAEFPKEGPSILRIQQVVRGDSAAYFCASSPINTRVGMADTQYFGPGTRLTVL.

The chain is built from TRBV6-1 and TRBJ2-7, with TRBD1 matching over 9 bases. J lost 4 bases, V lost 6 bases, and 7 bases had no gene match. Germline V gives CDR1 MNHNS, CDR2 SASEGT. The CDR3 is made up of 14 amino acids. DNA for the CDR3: TGTGCCAGCAGATTACAGGGGGCTGGGTACGAGCAGTACTTC. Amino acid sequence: CASRLQGAGYEQYF.

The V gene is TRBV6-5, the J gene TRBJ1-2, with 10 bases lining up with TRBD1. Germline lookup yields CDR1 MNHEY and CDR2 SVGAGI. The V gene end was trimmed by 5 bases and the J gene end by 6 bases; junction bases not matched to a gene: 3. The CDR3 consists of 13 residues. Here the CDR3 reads CASSGDRGNGYTF. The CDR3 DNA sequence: TGTGCCAGCAGTGGGGACAGGGGAAATGGCTACACCTTC.